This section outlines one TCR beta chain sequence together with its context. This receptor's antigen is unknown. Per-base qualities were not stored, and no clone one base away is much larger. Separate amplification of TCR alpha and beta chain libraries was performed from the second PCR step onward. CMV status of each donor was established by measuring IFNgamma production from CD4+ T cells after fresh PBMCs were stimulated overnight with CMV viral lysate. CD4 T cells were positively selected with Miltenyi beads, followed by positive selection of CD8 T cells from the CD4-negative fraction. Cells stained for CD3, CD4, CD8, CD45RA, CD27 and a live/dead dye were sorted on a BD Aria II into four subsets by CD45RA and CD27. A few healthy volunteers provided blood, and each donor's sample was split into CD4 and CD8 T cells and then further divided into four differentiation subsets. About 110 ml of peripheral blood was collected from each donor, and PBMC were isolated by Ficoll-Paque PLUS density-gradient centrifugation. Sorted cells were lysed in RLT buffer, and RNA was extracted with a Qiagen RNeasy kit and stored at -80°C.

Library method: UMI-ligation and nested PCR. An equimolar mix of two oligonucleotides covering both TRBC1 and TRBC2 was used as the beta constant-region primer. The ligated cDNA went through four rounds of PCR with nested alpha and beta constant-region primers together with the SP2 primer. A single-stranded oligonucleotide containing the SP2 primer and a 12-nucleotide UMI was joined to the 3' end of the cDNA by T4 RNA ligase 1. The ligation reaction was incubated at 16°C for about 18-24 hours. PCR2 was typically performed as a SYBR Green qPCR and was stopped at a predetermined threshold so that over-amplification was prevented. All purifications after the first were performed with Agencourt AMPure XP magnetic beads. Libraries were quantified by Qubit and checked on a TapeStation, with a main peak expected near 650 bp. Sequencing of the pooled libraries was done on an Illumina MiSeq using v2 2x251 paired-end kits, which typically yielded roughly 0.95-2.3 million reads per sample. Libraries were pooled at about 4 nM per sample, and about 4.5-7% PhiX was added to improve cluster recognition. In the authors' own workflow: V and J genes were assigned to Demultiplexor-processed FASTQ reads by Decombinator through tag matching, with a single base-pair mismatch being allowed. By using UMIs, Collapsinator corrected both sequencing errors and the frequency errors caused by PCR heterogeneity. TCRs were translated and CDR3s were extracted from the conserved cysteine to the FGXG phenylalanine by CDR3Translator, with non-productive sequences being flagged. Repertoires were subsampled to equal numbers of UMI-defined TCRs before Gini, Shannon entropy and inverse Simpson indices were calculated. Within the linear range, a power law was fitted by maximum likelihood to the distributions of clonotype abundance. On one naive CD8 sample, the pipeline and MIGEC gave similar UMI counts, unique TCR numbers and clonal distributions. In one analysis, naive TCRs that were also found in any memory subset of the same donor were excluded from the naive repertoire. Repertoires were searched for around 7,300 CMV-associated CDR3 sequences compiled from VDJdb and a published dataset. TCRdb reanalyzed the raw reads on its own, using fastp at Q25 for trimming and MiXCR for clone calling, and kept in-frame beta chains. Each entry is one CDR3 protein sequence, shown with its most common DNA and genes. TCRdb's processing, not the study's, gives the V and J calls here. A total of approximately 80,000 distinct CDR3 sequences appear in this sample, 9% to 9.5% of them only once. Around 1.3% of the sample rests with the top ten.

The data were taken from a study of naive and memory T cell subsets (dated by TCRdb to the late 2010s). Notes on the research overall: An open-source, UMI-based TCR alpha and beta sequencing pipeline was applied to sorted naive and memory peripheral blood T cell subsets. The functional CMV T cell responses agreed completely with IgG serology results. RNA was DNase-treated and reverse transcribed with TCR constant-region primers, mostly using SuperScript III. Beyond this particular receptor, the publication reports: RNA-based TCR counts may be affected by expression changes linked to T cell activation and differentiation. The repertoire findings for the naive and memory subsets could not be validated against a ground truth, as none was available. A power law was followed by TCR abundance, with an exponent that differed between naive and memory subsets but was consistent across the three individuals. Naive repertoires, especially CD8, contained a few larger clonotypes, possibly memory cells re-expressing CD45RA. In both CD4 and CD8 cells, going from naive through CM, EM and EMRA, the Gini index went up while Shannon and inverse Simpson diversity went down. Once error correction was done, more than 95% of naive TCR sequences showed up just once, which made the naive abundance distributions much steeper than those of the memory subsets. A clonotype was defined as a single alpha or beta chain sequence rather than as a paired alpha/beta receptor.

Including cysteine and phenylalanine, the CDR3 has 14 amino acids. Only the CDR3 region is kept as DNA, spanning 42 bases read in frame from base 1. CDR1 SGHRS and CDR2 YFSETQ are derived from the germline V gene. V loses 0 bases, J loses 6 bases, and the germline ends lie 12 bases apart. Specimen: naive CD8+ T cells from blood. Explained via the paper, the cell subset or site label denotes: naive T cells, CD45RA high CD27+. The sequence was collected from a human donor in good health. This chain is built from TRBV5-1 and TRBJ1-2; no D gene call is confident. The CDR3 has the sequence CASSLAPFRDGYTF. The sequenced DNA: TGCGCCAGCAGCTTGGCCCCATTCCGCGATGGCTACACCTTC.